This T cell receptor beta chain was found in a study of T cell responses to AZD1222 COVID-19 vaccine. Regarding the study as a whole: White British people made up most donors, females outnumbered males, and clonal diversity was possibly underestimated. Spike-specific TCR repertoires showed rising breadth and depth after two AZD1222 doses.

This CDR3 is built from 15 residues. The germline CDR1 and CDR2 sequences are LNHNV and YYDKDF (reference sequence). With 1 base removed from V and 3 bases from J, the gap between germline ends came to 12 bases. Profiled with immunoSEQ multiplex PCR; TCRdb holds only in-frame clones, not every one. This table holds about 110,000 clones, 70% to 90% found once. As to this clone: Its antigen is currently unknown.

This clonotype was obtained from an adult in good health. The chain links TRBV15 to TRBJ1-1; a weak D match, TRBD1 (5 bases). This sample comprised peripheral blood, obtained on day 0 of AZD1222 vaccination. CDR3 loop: CATSRAQTVYTEAFF. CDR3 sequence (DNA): TGTGCCACCAGCAGAGCTCAGACAGTGTACACTGAAGCTTTCTTT. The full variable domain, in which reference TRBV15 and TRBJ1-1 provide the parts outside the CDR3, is DAMVIQNPRYQVTQFGKPVTLSCSQTLNHNVMYWYQQKSSQAPKLLFHYYDKDFNNEADTPDNFQSRRPNTSFCFLDIRSPGLGDTAMYLCATSRAQTVYTEAFFGQGTRLTVV.